This entry lists 28 T cell receptor beta chains sequenced from one sample in a study of blood T cell repertoires in COVID-19. Here immunoSEQ multiplex PCR was the method, and the copy in TCRdb shows in-frame clones only, minus some. The sample includes over 85,000 clones, 88% of them seen just once. Sequenced material: peripheral blood. Receptors originate from a woman older than 75 with active COVID-19.

This clone showed up just a few times. The CDR3, as DNA: TGCGCCAGCAGCTTGGGTGCAGATGAAAAACTGTTTTTT. Translating gives CASSLGADEKLFF. This sequence joins TRBV5-1 and TRBJ1-4; the D is unclear. The CDR3 spans 13 residues. Trimming pared 0 bases from V and 6 bases from J, leaving 6 bases between. From germline, CDR1 is SGHRS and CDR2 YFSETQ.

The CDR3 nucleotides read TGTGCCACCAGGGACTACCAAGAGACCCAGTACTTC. Amino acids: CATRDYQETQYF. The J gene is TRBJ2-5, the V gene TRBV15; tentatively, D is TRBD2 (5 bases). The CDR3 consists of 12 residues. From germline, CDR1 is LNHNV and CDR2 YYDKDF (reference sequence). V lost 6 bases and J lost 0, with 5 bases in between.

Only a few counts were recorded for this clone. The CDR3 is CASSLGFSDSPLHF. The CDR3 nucleotides are TGTGCCAGCAGTTTGGGCTTCTCCGATTCACCCCTCCACTTT. This chain connects TRBV27 to TRBJ1-6; D gene unclear. From germline, CDR1 is MNHEY and CDR2 SMNVEV (reference sequence). V was clipped by 3 bases and J by 8 bases, with 11 bases between them. The CDR3 contains 14 residues.

In its sample, this clone was seen once. The genes are TRBV4-3 and TRBJ1-5; no firm D call. V was trimmed by 0 bases and J by 6 bases, leaving 12 bases between them. This CDR3 region has 15 residues. CDR1 and CDR2 from the germline V gene are LGHNA and YSLEER. This CDR3 reads CASSQDVRGGQPQHF. DNA for the CDR3: TGCGCCAGCAGCCAAGACGTACGGGGTGGTCAGCCCCAGCATTTT.

This rearrangement joins TRBV7-9 to TRBJ1-2, with 9 bases identical to TRBD1. CDR3 size: 13 residues. Germline values: CDR1 SEHNR, CDR2 FQNEAQ (reference sequence). J was trimmed by 7 bases and V by 4 bases; bases with no gene match: 4. CDR3 coding DNA: TGTGCCAGCAGCTCGGGACAGGGTTCTGGCTACACCTTC. Its translation is CASSSGQGSGYTF.

The chain is built from TRBV7-9 and TRBJ2-1, with 9 bases matching TRBD2. Trimming removed 4 bases from V and 0 bases from J; junction bases left unmatched: 1. CDR3 length equals 15 residues. Germline V gene lookup returns CDR1 SEHNR and CDR2 FQNEAQ (reference sequence). CDR3 coding DNA: TGTGCCAGCAGCTATAGCGGGAGCTCCTACAATGAGCAGTTCTTC. Translating gives CASSYSGSSYNEQFF.

This clone was seen once. The CDR3 DNA reads as TGTGCCAGCAGCTTGGGGCATACTGAAGCTTTCTTT. It specifies CASSLGHTEAFF. The chain employs TRBV5-4 and TRBJ1-1; no clear D gene. CDR1 is SGHNT, CDR2 YYREEE, per germline (reference sequence). The CDR3 length is 12 residues. Trimming pared 0 bases from V and 5 bases from J, leaving 5 bases between.

V is TRBV3-1 (or the pseudogene TRBV3-2) and J is TRBJ1-1; D may be TRBD1 (5 bases). The germline CDR1 and CDR2 sequences are LGHDT and YNNKEL (reference sequence). CDR3 length equals 14 residues. Trimming cost V 0 bases and J 4 bases, with 9 bases left between them. The CDR3: CASSQDWGVTEAFF. CDR3 in DNA: TGTGCCAGCAGCCAAGATTGGGGGGTCACTGAAGCTTTCTTT.

The chain uses TRBV6-2 or TRBV6-3 and TRBJ2-1, with TRBD2 matching 15 bases. Germline assignment: CDR1 MNHEY and CDR2 SVGEGT. The CDR3 is made up of 15 amino acids. J was trimmed by 7 bases and V by 5 bases; bases with no gene match: 3. Here the CDR3 DNA reads TGTGCCAGCAGTCGGACTAGCGGGAGGGTTAATGAGCAGTTCTTC. Translating it yields CASSRTSGRVNEQFF.

This sequence joins TRBV7-2 and TRBJ2-3; 11 bases agree with TRBD2. This CDR3 is built from 14 residues. V gave up 5 bases and J gave up 5 bases; unmatched junction bases: 3. Looked up from germline, CDR1 is SGHTA and CDR2 is FQGNSA. DNA of the CDR3: TGTGCCAGCAGCCTGGGACTAGCGGAAGATACGCAGTATTTT. It translates to CASSLGLAEDTQYF. The whole variable domain, filled in from reference TRBV7-2 and TRBJ2-3, reads GAGVSQSPSNKVTEKGKDVELRCDPISGHTALYWYRQSLGQGLEFLIYFQGNSAPDKSGLPSDRFSAERTGGSVSTLTIQRTQQEDSAVYLCASSLGLAEDTQYFGPGTRLTVL.

The V call is TRBV27, the J call TRBJ2-6; TRBD1 matches 7 bases. Germline CDR1 and CDR2: MNHEY and SMNVEV (reference sequence). V was pared by 2 bases and J by 1 base, with 8 bases of the junction left unmatched. This CDR3 has 18 amino acids. The CDR3 DNA follows: TGTGCCAGCAGTTTACTGGCAGGGGGTAGGTCTGGGGCCAACGTCCTGACTTTC. Protein sequence: CASSLLAGGRSGANVLTF.

This clone is a singleton in its sample. The V call is TRBV24-1, the J call TRBJ2-3, with TRBD1 identical over 8 bases. The CDR3 is 15 amino acids. Per the germline V gene, CDR1 is KGHDR and CDR2 is SFDVKD. V dropped 3 bases and J dropped 5; count of bases not matched to a gene: 6. The CDR3 here is CATSDPQGEVDTQYF. Written as DNA, the CDR3 is TGTGCCACCAGTGATCCACAGGGGGAGGTAGATACGCAGTATTTT.

This chain joins TRBV6-6 and TRBJ2-2; D perhaps matches TRBD1 (5 bases). The CDR3 is 14 residues long. Germline CDR1 is MNHNY and CDR2 is SVGAGI (reference sequence). With 2 bases removed from V and 3 bases from J, the gap between germline ends came to 7 bases. CDR3 nucleotide sequence: TGTGCCAGCAGTTACAAGGGGCACACCGGGGAGCTGTTTTTT. Amino acids: CASSYKGHTGELFF.

This clone was found once. The chain uses TRBV14 and TRBJ1-3; D gene unclear. CDR1 SGHDN and CDR2 FVKESK come from the germline V gene. The CDR3 loop spans 16 amino acids. V lost 0 bases and J 0 bases, leaving 9 bases between the germline ends. CDR3: CASSQDRGSSGNTIYF. The CDR3 coding sequence is TGTGCCAGCAGCCAAGATCGTGGGAGCTCTGGAAACACCATATATTTT.

The rearrangement links TRBV29-1 to TRBJ1-1, with a weak D call TRBD1 (5 bases). Trimming took 1 base from V and 8 from J, leaving 11 bases between them. The CDR3 spans 12 residues. CDR1 and CDR2 from the germline V gene are SQVTM and ANQGSEA. CDR3 region: CSVEGGAGEAFF. In DNA, the CDR3 is TGCAGCGTTGAAGGTGGGGCAGGAGAAGCTTTCTTT.

V usage is TRBV4-1 and J usage is TRBJ2-7, with 11 bases fitting TRBD2. Trimming at V came to 3 bases and at J to 6 bases, leaving 4 bases not matched to a gene. Germline lookup yields CDR1 MGHRA and CDR2 YSYEKL. There are 14 residues in the CDR3. CDR3 amino acids: CASSHLTSGSEQYF. The CDR3 DNA is TGCGCCAGCAGCCACCTTACTAGCGGGAGCGAGCAGTACTTC.

This sequence joins TRBV9 and TRBJ2-1; D gene uncertain. Per the germline V gene, CDR1 is SGDLS and CDR2 is YYNGEE. The length of the CDR3 is 12 residues. V shed 3 bases and J shed 4 bases, with 5 bases lying between them. The CDR3 reads CASSASYNEQFF. As DNA, the CDR3 is TGTGCCAGCAGCGCCTCTTACAATGAGCAGTTCTTC. The full variable domain, completed using reference TRBV9 and TRBJ2-1, is DSGVTQTPKHLITATGQRVTLRCSPRSGDLSVYWYQQSLDQGLQFLIQYYNGEERAKGNILERFSAQQFPDLHSELNLSSLELGDSALYFCASSASYNEQFFGPGTRLTVL.

The chain is built from TRBV6-1 and TRBJ2-3; unclear D gene. With 5 bases removed from V and 4 bases from J, the gap between germline ends came to 13 bases. Germline lookup yields CDR1 MNHNS and CDR2 SASEGT. This CDR3 comprises 14 residues. The CDR3 spells CASSYANLPDTQYF. CDR3 in DNA: TGTGCCAGCAGTTATGCCAACCTACCAGATACGCAGTATTTT.

This rearrangement joins TRBV2 to TRBJ2-3; TRBD2 matches 8 bases. Germline V CDR1 and CDR2: SNHLY, FYNNEI. The CDR3 sequence is 13 residues long. V lost 8 bases, J lost 2 bases, and 3 bases stayed unmatched. This CDR3 is CASREGVTDTQYF. The CDR3 DNA reads TGTGCCAGCCGGGAGGGGGTCACAGATACGCAGTATTTT.

The chain employs TRBV9 and TRBJ2-2; 9 nucleotides line up with TRBD1. CDR1 and CDR2 from the germline V gene are SGDLS and YYNGEE. V was pared by 1 base and J by 6 bases, with 4 bases of the junction left unmatched. The CDR3 is 15 residues long. CDR3 loop: CASSVSGQGPGELFF. The DNA of the CDR3 is TGTGCCAGCAGCGTATCGGGACAGGGTCCCGGGGAGCTGTTTTTT.

The rearrangement links TRBV19 to TRBJ2-7, with no clear D. Germline CDR1 LNHDA, CDR2 SQIVND (reference sequence). The ends were cut back, 1 base at V and 5 bases at J, with 15 bases in the middle. The CDR3 runs 15 residues. In nucleotides, the CDR3 is TGTGCCAGTAGTATAGCCCGACCGGGTCGAGACGAGCAGTACTTC. Its protein is CASSIARPGRDEQYF.

The rearrangement joins TRBV7-2 to TRBJ2-1, with TRBD2 matching over 9 bases. Germline values: CDR1 SGHTA, CDR2 FQGNSA. The CDR3 covers 17 residues. V was clipped by 2 bases and J by 4 bases; unmatched bases: 9. CDR3 amino acids: CASSLRWAGGPYNEQFF. As DNA, the CDR3 is TGTGCCAGCAGCTTAAGATGGGCGGGAGGGCCTTACAATGAGCAGTTCTTC.

The chain is built from TRBV4-1 and TRBJ2-7, with TRBD2 identical over 7 bases. The germline gives CDR1 MGHRA, CDR2 YSYEKL. After removal of 1 base from V and 2 bases from J, the junction contained 17 bases not matched to a gene. The CDR3 has 19 residues. The CDR3 loop is CASSQVGGRSRGRPYEQYF. The DNA of the CDR3 is TGCGCCAGCAGCCAAGTCGGCGGTCGGTCGCGCGGGAGACCCTACGAGCAGTACTTC.

This rearrangement joins TRBV5-1 to TRBJ2-3; 9 positions match TRBD1. The CDR3 covers 15 residues. Trimming cost V 0 bases and J 5 bases; bases outside gene matches: 4. In germline, CDR1 is SGHRS, CDR2 YFSETQ. The CDR3 DNA reads TGCGCCAGCAGCTTGGGGACAGGGGAGGGAGATACGCAGTATTTT. Amino acid sequence: CASSLGTGEGDTQYF.

The rearrangement uses TRBV11-2 and TRBJ2-3, with TRBD2 matching over 12 bases. The germline V gene has CDR1 SGHAT and CDR2 FQNNGV. V gave up 6 bases and J gave up 4 bases; unmatched junction bases: 8. This CDR3 spans 16 amino acids. The CDR3 here is CASRMPGLAGPDTQYF. CDR3 coding DNA: TGTGCCAGCAGGATGCCGGGACTAGCGGGCCCAGATACGCAGTATTTT.

The chain is built from TRBV5-4 and TRBJ1-2; a weak D match, TRBD1 (5 bases). This CDR3 has 13 amino acids. Germline V CDR1 and CDR2: SGHNT, YYREEE (reference sequence). The V gene lost 4 bases and the J gene lost 4 bases, with 11 bases spanning the gap. CDR3 amino acids: CASSPTAFYGYTF. The CDR3 nucleotides are TGTGCCAGCAGCCCGACAGCCTTCTATGGCTACACCTTC.

The chain has TRBV28 and TRBJ2-3; the match to TRBD2 covers 7 bases. Germline loops: CDR1 MDHEN, CDR2 SYDVKM. The V segment lost 11 bases and the J segment 2 bases; nucleotides outside the gene matches: 19. This CDR3 spans 17 amino acids. The CDR3 bases are TGTGCCCTACGGGGGGTGCGTGCAAATAGGGACACAGATACGCAGTATTTT. Amino acid sequence: CALRGVRANRDTDTQYF.

The J gene is TRBJ1-3, the V gene TRBV4-2; possibly TRBD1 for D (6 bases). The V gene lost 0 bases and the J gene lost 0 bases, with 15 bases spanning the gap. Germline loops: CDR1 LGHNA, CDR2 YNFKEQ. This CDR3 region has 18 residues. The CDR3 nucleotides are TGTGCCAGCAGCCAAGATCGCGTAGGGGGTAGCTCTGGAAACACCATATATTTT. Encoded protein: CASSQDRVGGSSGNTIYF.